What follows are 8 T cell receptor beta chains derived from one specimen sequenced in a study of Ad26.COV2.S vaccination and SARS-CoV-2 variants. TCRdb keeps only in-frame clones here, not all; method: immunoSEQ multiplex PCR. The data hold roughly 420,000 clones, with 89% observed a single time. Treatment meaning: some 19 received Ad26.COV2.S at low or high dose, single or two shots; five or six received placebo; per-sample allocation not given. Vaccine and placebo recipients were sampled on day 63 after the first injection. Sequenced material: peripheral blood, taken in a trial of Ad26.COV2.S vaccine versus placebo. These receptors all stem from a person between 18 and 65 years old who received the Ad26.COV2.S COVID-19 vaccine or a placebo.

This CDR3 reads CASSVTGSNQPQHF. In DNA, the CDR3 is TGTGCCAGCAGCGTGACAGGGAGCAATCAGCCCCAGCATTTT. The chain links TRBV9 to TRBJ1-5; 7 nucleotides agree with TRBD1. This CDR3 spans 14 amino acids. Germline assignment: CDR1 SGDLS and CDR2 YYNGEE. V trimming: 2 bases; J trimming: 1 base; junction bases outside the gene matches: 0.

The V call is TRBV28, the J call TRBJ1-2; D might be TRBD1 (5 bases). Germline values: CDR1 MDHEN, CDR2 SYDVKM. The CDR3 has 13 amino acids. Trimming left V 6 bases short and J 8 bases short, with 16 bases between. CDR3 amino acids: CASRGVRRGGYTF. The CDR3 DNA follows: TGTGCCAGCAGGGGTGTGAGGAGGGGAGGCTACACCTTC.

This chain links TRBV7-9 with TRBJ2-5; TRBD1 aligns across 11 bases. Trimming at V came to 5 bases and at J to 4 bases, leaving 6 bases not matched to a gene. CDR1 is SEHNR, CDR2 FQNEAQ, per germline (reference sequence). The CDR3 runs to 15 residues. The CDR3 region is CASSARTGGPETQYF. In DNA form, the CDR3 reads TGTGCCAGCAGCGCGCGGACAGGGGGCCCAGAGACCCAGTACTTC.

The genes are TRBV7-3 and TRBJ2-7, with D hard to call. Germline CDR1 SGHTA, CDR2 FQGTGA. With 5 bases removed from V and 2 bases from J, the gap between germline ends came to 16 bases. The CDR3 is made up of 15 amino acids. CDR3 DNA sequence: TGTGCCAGCAGCCCTGGGCCGGACCTGACCTACGAGCAGTACTTC. It specifies CASSPGPDLTYEQYF.

This sequence joins TRBV7-3 and TRBJ2-1, with 9 bases fitting TRBD1. CDR1 SGHTA and CDR2 FQGTGA come from the germline V gene. There are 17 residues in the CDR3. With V trimmed by 0 bases and J by 2 bases, 5 bases remained unmatched. CDR3 coding DNA: TGTGCCAGCAGCTTAACGACCGGGACAGGGACCTACAATGAGCAGTTCTTC. Its translation: CASSLTTGTGTYNEQFF.

The J gene is TRBJ1-2, the V gene TRBV27, with 7 positions matching TRBD1. Trimming cost V 0 bases and J 2 bases; bases outside gene matches: 3. The CDR3 loop spans 15 amino acids. Germline V CDR1 and CDR2: MNHEY, SMNVEV (reference sequence). Written as DNA, the CDR3 is TGTGCCAGCAGTTTATCGGTGACAGGGAACTATGGCTACACCTTC. This gives the protein CASSLSVTGNYGYTF.

The count of this clone is one. The genes are TRBV3-1 (or the pseudogene TRBV3-2) and TRBJ2-5, with D perhaps TRBD2 (6 bases). The CDR3 runs to 17 residues. The germline V and J ends were trimmed by 5 bases and 6 bases, with 25 bases remaining between them. Germline V lookup: CDR1 LGHDT, CDR2 YNNKEL (reference sequence). CDR3 coding DNA: TGTGCCAGCAGCGGAGAAGAGAGGGACTGGCAAATAAAGACCCAGTACTTC. It encodes CASSGEERDWQIKTQYF.

The CDR3 DNA reads as TGTGCCAGCAGCCAGACTAGCGGACCTACATCCCAAGAGACCCAGTACTTC. Residues: CASSQTSGPTSQETQYF. The V call is TRBV7-2, the J call TRBJ2-5, with 9 positions matching TRBD2. J lost 1 base, V lost 5 bases, and 11 bases had no gene match. CDR1 and CDR2 from the germline V gene are SGHTA and FQGNSA. CDR3 length equals 17 residues.